These T cell receptor beta chains were read from a single sample in a study of CD8 T cells in ankylosing spondylitis. TCRdb re-derived calls from the 5' RACE reads in MiXCR, one entry per CDR3 protein. The sample has roughly 130,000 distinct CDR3 sequences, around 13% seen once; the top ten hold just under 3%. The sample comprised blood, either unsorted or a sorted T cell fraction (not recorded which). The source of these receptors is a female donor with ankylosing spondylitis or in good health (not recorded which). Both conserved end residues are part of each CDR3. D genes are given only for firm matches. Size tells how often a clone was seen (once, few, many) or the class of an expanded clone, and some rows leave it out.

clone_size j_call v_call d_call cdr3_aa cdr3_nt
NA TRBJ1-3 TRBV7-9 NA CASSLEGRVNTIYF TGTGCCAGCAGCTTAGAGGGGCGAGTAAACACCATATATTTT
many TRBJ2-7 TRBV20-1 NA CSASHLGVLTYEQYF TGCAGTGCTAGTCATTTAGGGGTGTTAACCTACGAGCAGTACTTC
NA TRBJ2-7 TRBV20-1 TRBD1 CSARDIRQGLDEQYF TGCAGTGCTAGAGATATAAGACAGGGGTTGGACGAGCAGTACTTC
few TRBJ1-5 TRBV12-3/TRBV12-4 NA CASSLGDQPQHF TGTGCCAGCAGTTTGGGCGATCAGCCCCAGCATTTT
NA TRBJ2-1 TRBV7-9 NA CASTGSVSYNEQFF TGTGCCAGCACCGGGAGTGTCTCCTACAATGAGCAGTTCTTC
NA TRBJ1-2 TRBV7-9 NA CASSQTGYGYTF TGTGCCAGCAGCCAGACCGGCTATGGCTACACCTTC
few TRBJ2-2 TRBV7-6 TRBD2 CASSYPLAGGLGELFF TGTGCCAGCAGCTACCCCCTAGCGGGAGGGCTCGGGGAGCTGTTTTTT
few TRBJ1-5 TRBV10-3 NA CAISETGWTNQPQHF TGTGCCATCAGTGAAACGGGGTGGACCAATCAGCCCCAGCATTTT
many TRBJ2-3 TRBV5-1 NA CASSLESRGTDTQYF TGCGCCAGCAGCTTGGAGTCCAGGGGTACAGATACGCAGTATTTT
NA TRBJ2-3 TRBV20-1 NA CSATTGGPQYF TGCAGTGCTACTACTGGTGGGCCGCAGTATTTT
few TRBJ2-1 TRBV24-1 NA CATSETERIFF TGTGCCACCAGTGAAACGGAACGGATATTCTTC
NA TRBJ2-1 TRBV28 NA CASSSDGEVYNEQFF TGTGCCAGCAGTTCTGACGGGGAGGTCTACAATGAGCAGTTCTTC
few TRBJ2-5 TRBV20-1 TRBD2 CSASGGAGETQYF TGCAGTGCTAGCGGGGGGGCAGGCGAGACCCAGTACTTC
NA TRBJ2-1 TRBV5-4 TRBD2 CASSLRRLTSGRGEQFF TGTGCCAGCAGCTTGAGACGTTTGACTAGCGGGAGAGGGGAGCAGTTCTTC
many TRBJ2-1 TRBV29-1 NA CSVERSTNEQFF TGCAGCGTTGAACGGTCGACTAATGAGCAGTTCTTC
many TRBJ2-5 TRBV27 NA CASSSQRYQETQYF TGTGCCAGCAGTTCTCAGCGGTACCAAGAGACCCAGTACTTC
many TRBJ2-1 TRBV27 NA CASSFDNEQFF TGTGCCAGCAGTTTTGACAATGAGCAGTTCTTC
NA TRBJ2-6 TRBV5-1 NA CASFGGKGANVLTF TGCGCCAGCTTCGGGGGCAAGGGGGCCAACGTCCTGACTTTC
NA TRBJ2-3 TRBV30 TRBD2 CAWDLRGGITDTQYF TGTGCCTGGGACCTACGGGGGGGCATCACAGATACGCAGTATTTT
NA TRBJ2-7 TRBV5-1 NA CASSLELRDTYSYEQYF TGCGCCAGCAGCTTGGAACTACGGGACACCTACTCCTACGAGCAGTACTTC
many TRBJ2-3 TRBV20-1 NA CSALLTGLTLTDTQYF TGCAGTGCACTACTTACAGGACTAACCCTCACAGATACGCAGTATTTT
NA TRBJ2-7 TRBV5-1 NA CASSLRTDEQYF TGCGCCAGCAGCTTAAGGACAGACGAGCAGTACTTC
NA TRBJ2-7 TRBV7-2 NA CASSPGGTLWYEQYF TGTGCCAGCAGCCCGGGCGGGACCCTCTGGTACGAGCAGTACTTC
NA TRBJ2-5 TRBV29-1 TRBD2 CSVSVAGGRTETQYF TGCAGCGTTTCCGTAGCGGGAGGGCGCACAGAGACCCAGTACTTC
NA TRBJ2-2 TRBV19 NA CASSNRALRLTGELFF TGTGCCAGTAGTAACCGGGCCCTACGCCTCACCGGGGAGCTGTTTTTT
many TRBJ1-1 TRBV5-1 NA CASAMSGVMTEAFF TGCGCCAGCGCCATGAGCGGGGTTATGACTGAAGCTTTCTTT
few TRBJ2-7 TRBV12-3/TRBV12-4 NA CASSLATLWGGEQYF TGTGCCAGCAGTTTAGCGACCCTGTGGGGTGGCGAGCAGTACTTC
many TRBJ2-7 TRBV20-1 TRBD2 CSARDAPSGTYEQYF TGCAGTGCTAGAGATGCTCCTAGCGGGACCTACGAGCAGTACTTC
many TRBJ2-6 TRBV4-2 NA CASSQTLVSGANVLTF TGTGCCAGCAGCCAGACTCTGGTCTCTGGGGCCAACGTCCTGACTTTC
many TRBJ1-5 TRBV7-2 NA CASSSFTTQPQHF TGTGCCAGCAGCTCGTTTACCACTCAGCCCCAGCATTTT
many TRBJ2-2 TRBV6-1 NA CASSRRPNTGELFF TGTGCCAGCAGCCGACGGCCGAACACCGGGGAGCTGTTTTTT
few TRBJ2-3 TRBV5-6 NA CASSLDRGQYF TGTGCCAGCAGCTTGGACCGGGGGCAGTATTTT
few TRBJ2-3 TRBV20-1 TRBD1 CSASQGDTDTQYF TGCAGTGCTAGTCAGGGGGACACAGATACGCAGTATTTT
NA TRBJ1-1 TRBV20-1 NA CSASGGPIKTEAFF TGCAGTGCTAGTGGCGGCCCTATCAAAACTGAAGCTTTCTTT
NA TRBJ2-1 TRBV7-6 NA CASSYTRYNEQFF TGTGCCAGCAGCTATACTCGATACAATGAGCAGTTCTTC
NA TRBJ2-5 TRBV5-1 NA CASSLAAETQYF TGCGCCAGCAGCTTGGCCGCGGAGACCCAGTACTTC
NA TRBJ1-1 TRBV12-3/TRBV12-4 NA CASSLGGNTEASF TGTGCCAGCAGTTTAGGCGGGAACACTGAAGCTTCCTTT
few TRBJ2-7 TRBV7-8 NA CASSLTNREGDEQYF TGTGCCAGCAGCTTAACCAACAGGGAAGGCGACGAGCAGTACTTC
many TRBJ2-7 TRBV10-3 TRBD1 CAISGGQGFHEQYF TGTGCCATCAGTGGGGGACAGGGATTCCACGAGCAGTACTTC
NA TRBJ1-3 TRBV7-2 NA CASSRILDGGNTVYF TGTGCCAGCAGCCGAATCCTTGACGGCGGAAACACCGTATATTTT
NA TRBJ2-3 TRBV27 NA CASSLSAGSRGDTQYF TGTGCCAGCAGTTTATCCGCGGGTAGCAGGGGAGATACGCAGTATTTT